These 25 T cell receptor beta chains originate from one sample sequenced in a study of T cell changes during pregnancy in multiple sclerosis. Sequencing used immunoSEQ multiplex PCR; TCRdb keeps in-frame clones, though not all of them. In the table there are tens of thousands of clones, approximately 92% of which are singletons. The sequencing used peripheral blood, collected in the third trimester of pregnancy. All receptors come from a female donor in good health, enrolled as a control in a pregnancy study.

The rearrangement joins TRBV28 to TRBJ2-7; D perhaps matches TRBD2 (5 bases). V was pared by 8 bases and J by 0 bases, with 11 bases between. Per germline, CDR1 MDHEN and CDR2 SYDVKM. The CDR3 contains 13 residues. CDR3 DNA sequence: TGTGCCAGCTTAAGCGGTCGCTCCTACGAGCAGTACTTC. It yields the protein CASLSGRSYEQYF.

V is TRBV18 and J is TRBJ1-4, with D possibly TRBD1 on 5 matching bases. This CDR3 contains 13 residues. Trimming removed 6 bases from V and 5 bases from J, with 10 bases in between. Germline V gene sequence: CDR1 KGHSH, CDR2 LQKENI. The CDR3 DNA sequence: TGTGCCAGCTCCCCCGACAGAAATGAAAAACTGTTTTTT. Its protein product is CASSPDRNEKLFF.

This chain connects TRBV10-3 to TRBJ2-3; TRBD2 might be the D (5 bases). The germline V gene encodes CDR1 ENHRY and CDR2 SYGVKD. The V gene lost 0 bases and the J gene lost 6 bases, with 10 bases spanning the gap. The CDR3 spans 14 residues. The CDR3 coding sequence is TGTGCCATCAGTGAGTCGACTACGGGGGATACGCAGTATTTT. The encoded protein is CAISESTTGDTQYF.

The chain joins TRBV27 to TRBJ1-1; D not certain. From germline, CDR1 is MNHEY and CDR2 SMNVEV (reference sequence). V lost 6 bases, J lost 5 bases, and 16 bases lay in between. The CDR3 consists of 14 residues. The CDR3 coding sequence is TGTGCCAGCAGCCCTTTGGTTGGGAGGACTGAAGCTTTCTTT. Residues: CASSPLVGRTEAFF.

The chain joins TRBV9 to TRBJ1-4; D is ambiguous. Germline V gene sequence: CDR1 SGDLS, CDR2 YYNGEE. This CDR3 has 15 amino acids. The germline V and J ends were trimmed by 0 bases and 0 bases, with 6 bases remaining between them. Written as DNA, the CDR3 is TGTGCCAGCAGCGTAGGGGCAGCAACTAATGAAAAACTGTTTTTT. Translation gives CASSVGAATNEKLFF.

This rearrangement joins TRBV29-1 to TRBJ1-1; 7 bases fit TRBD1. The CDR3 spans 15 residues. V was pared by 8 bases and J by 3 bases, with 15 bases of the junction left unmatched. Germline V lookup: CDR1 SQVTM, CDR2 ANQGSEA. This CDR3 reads CSIWNRGMGDTEAFF. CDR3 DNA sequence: TGCAGCATCTGGAACAGGGGAATGGGGGACACTGAAGCTTTCTTT.

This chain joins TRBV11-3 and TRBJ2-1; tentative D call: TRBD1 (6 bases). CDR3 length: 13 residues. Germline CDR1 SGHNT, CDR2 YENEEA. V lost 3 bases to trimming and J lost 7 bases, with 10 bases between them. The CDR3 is CASSFSGENEQFF. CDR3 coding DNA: TGTGCCAGCAGCTTTTCAGGGGAAAATGAGCAGTTCTTC.

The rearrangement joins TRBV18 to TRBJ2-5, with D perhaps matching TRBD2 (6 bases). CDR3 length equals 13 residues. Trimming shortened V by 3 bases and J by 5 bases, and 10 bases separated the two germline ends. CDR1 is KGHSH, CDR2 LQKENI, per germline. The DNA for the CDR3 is TGTGCCAGCTCACCGGGGGGATGGGAGACCCAGTACTTC. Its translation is CASSPGGWETQYF.

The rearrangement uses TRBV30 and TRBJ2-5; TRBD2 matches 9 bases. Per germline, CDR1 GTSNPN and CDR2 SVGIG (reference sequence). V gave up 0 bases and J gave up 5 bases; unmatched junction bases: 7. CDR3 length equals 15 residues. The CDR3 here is CAWSVGRGGRETQYF. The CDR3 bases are TGTGCCTGGAGTGTAGGGCGGGGGGGCCGGGAGACCCAGTACTTC.

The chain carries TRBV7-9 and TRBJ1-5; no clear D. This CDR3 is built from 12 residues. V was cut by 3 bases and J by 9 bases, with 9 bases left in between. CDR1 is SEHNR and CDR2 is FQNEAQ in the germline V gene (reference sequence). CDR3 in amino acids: CASSFDFMPQHF. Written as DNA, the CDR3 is TGTGCCAGCAGCTTCGACTTTATGCCCCAGCATTTT.

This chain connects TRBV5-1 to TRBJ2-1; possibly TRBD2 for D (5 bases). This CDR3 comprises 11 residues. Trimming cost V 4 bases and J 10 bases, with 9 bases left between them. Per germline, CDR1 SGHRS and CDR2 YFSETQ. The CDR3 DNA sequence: TGCGCCAGCAGCCTGGGGAGAGAGCAGTTCTTC. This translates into CASSLGREQFF. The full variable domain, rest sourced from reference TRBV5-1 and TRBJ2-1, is KAGVTQTPRYLIKTRGQQVTLSCSPISGHRSVSWYQQTPGQGLQFLFEYFSETQRNKGNFPGRFSGRQFSNSRSEMNVSTLELGDSALYLCASSLGREQFFGPGTRLTVL.

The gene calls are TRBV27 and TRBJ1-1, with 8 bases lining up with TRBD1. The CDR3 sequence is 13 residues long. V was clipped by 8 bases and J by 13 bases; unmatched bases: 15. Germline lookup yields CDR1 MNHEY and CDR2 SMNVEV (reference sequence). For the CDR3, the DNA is TGTGCCAGCTCCTGGACAGGGCTCCGGGAGGTTTTCTTT. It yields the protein CASSWTGLREVFF.

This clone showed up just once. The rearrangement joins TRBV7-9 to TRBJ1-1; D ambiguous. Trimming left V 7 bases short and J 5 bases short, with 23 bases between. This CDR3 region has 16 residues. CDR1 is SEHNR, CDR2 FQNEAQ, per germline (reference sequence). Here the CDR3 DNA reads TGTGCCAGCAACCCATCCGGACGGCTGGGAGGGACTGAAGCTTTCTTT. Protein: CASNPSGRLGGTEAFF.

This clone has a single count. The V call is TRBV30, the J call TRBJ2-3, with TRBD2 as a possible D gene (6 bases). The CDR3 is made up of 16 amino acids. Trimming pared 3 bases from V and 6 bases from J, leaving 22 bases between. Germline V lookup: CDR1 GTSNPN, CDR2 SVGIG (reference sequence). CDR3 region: CAWRRGIGGGSDTQYF. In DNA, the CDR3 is TGTGCCTGGAGACGTGGGATCGGTGGGGGGTCCGATACGCAGTATTTT.

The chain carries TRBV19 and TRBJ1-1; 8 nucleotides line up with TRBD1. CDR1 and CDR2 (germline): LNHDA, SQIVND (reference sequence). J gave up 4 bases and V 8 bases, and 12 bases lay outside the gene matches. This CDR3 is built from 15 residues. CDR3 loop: CASQVAGGGPTEAFF. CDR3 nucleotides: TGTGCCAGTCAGGTGGCAGGGGGCGGTCCCACTGAAGCTTTCTTT. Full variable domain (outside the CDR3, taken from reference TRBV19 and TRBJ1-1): DGGITQSPKYLFRKEGQNVTLSCEQNLNHDAMYWYRQDPGQGLRLIYYSQIVNDFQKGDIAEGYSVSREKKESFPLTVTSAQKNPTAFYLCASQVAGGGPTEAFFGQGTRLTVV.

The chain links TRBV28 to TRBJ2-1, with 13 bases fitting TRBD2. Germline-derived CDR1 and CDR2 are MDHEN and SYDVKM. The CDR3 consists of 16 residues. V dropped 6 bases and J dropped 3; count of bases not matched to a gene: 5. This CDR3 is CASSPGLAGRYNEQFF. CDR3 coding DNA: TGTGCCAGCAGCCCGGGACTAGCGGGACGCTACAATGAGCAGTTCTTC.

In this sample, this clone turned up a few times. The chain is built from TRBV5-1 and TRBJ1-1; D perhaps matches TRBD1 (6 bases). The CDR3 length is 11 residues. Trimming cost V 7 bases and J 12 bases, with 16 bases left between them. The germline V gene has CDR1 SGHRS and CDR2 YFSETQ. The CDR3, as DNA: TGCGCCAGCCACGATCAGGGGATGACTTTCTTT. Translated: CASHDQGMTFF.

CDR3 nucleotide sequence: TGTGCCTGGAGTGTCTCAGGGGCCCGCGAGCAGTACTTC. It codes for CAWSVSGAREQYF. V gene TRBV30 combines with J gene TRBJ2-7; TRBD1 is a possible D gene (6 bases). CDR1 is GTSNPN and CDR2 is SVGIG in the germline V gene (reference sequence). V gave up 0 bases and J gave up 6 bases, with 12 bases separating them. This CDR3 contains 13 residues.

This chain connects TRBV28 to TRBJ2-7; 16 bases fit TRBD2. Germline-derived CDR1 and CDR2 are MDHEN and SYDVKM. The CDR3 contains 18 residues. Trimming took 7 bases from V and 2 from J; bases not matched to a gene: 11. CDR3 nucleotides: TGTGCCAGCACTCCCCCGGGACTAGCGGGAGGGGGCACCTACGAGCAGTACTTC. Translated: CASTPPGLAGGGTYEQYF. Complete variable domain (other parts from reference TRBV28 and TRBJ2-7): DVKVTQSSRYLVKRTGEKVFLECVQDMDHENMFWYRQDPGLGLRLIYFSYDVKMKEKGDIPEGYSVSREKKERFSLILESASTNQTSMYLCASTPPGLAGGGTYEQYFGPGTRLTVT.

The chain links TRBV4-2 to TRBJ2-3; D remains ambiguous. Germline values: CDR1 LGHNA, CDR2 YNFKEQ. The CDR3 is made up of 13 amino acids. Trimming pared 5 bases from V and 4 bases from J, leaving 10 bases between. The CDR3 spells CASSKTPADTQYF. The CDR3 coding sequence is TGTGCCAGCAGCAAGACTCCTGCAGATACGCAGTATTTT.

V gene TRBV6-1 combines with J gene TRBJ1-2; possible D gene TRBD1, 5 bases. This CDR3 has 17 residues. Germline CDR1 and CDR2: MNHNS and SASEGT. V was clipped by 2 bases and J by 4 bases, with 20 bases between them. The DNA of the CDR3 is TGTGCCAGCAGTGAATATATCGCAGGGTCAGGTCCCTATGGCTACACCTTC. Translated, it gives CASSEYIAGSGPYGYTF.

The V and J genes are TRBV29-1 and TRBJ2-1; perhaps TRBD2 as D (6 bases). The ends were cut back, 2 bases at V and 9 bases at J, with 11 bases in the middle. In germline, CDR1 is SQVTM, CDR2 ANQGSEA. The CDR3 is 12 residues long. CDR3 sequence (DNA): TGCAGCGTTGAAATTACCGGGGGTGAGCAGTTCTTC. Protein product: CSVEITGGEQFF.

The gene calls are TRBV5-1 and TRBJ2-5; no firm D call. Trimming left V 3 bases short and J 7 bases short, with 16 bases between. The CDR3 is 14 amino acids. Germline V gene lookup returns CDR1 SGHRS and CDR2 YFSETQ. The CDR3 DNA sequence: TGCGCCAGCAGCTCCGAAGGCCCCCGAGGGACCCAGTACTTC. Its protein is CASSSEGPRGTQYF.

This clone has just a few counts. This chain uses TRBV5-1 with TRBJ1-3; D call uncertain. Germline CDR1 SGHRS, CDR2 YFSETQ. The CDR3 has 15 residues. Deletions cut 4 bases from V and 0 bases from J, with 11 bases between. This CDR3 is CASSLDGYSGNTIYF. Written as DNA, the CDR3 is TGCGCCAGCAGCCTAGACGGATACTCTGGAAACACCATATATTTT.

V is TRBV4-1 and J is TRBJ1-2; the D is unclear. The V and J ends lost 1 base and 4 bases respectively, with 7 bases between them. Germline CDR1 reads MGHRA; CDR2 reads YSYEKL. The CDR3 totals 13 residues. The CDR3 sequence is CASSQGGLYGYTF. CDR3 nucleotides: TGCGCCAGCAGCCAAGGCGGACTCTATGGCTACACCTTC.